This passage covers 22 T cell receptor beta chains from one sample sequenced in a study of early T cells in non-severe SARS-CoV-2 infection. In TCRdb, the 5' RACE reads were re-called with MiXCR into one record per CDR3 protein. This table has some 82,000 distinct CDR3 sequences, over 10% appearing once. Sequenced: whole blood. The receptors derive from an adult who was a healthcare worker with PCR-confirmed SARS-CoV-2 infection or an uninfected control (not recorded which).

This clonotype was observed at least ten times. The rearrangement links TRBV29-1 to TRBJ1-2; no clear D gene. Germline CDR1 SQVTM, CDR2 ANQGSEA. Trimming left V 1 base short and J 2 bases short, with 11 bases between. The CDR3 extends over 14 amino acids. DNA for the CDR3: TGCAGCGTTGAAGCGCCTTCCCCCAACTATGGCTACACCTTC. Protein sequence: CSVEAPSPNYGYTF.

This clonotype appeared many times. For the CDR3, the DNA is TGTGCCAGCAGTTTGAAGGCCTACTCTGGAAACACCATATATTTT. Translation gives CASSLKAYSGNTIYF. The chain is built from TRBV12-3 or TRBV12-4 and TRBJ1-3; no reliable D call. CDR3 length: 15 amino acids. V lost 3 bases to trimming and J lost 0 bases, with 9 bases between them.

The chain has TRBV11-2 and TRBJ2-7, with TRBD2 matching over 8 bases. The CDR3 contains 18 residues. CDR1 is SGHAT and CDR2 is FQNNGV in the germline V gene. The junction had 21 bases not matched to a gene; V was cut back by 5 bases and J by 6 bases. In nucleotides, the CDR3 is TGTGCCAGCAGCCTAAACGACCTAACGGGAGGGCCATCTCGCGAGCAGTACTTC. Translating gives CASSLNDLTGGPSREQYF.

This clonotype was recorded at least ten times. This chain's CDR3 is CASSFLAGPYEQYF. The CDR3 DNA sequence: TGTGCCAGCAGCTTTTTAGCGGGGCCCTACGAGCAGTACTTC. The chain recombines TRBV7-9 with TRBJ2-7; TRBD2 agrees at 8 bases. Losses at the gene ends were 3 bases for V and 2 bases for J; bases not matched to a gene: 3. Germline V gene data show CDR1 as SEHNR and CDR2 as FQNEAQ (reference sequence). The CDR3 has 14 residues.

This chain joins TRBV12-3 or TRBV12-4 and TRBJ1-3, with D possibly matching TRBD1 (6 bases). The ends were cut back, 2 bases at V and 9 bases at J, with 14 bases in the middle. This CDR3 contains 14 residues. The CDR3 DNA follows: TGTGCCAGCAGTTTACAGGGGTCCCGAACCACCATATATTTT. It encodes CASSLQGSRTTIYF.

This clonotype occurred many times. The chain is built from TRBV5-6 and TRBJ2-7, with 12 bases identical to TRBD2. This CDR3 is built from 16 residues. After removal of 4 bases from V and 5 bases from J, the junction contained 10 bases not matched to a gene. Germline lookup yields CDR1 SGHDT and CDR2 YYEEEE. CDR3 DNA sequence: TGTGCCAGCAGCATCCCGACTAGCGGGGGTGGAAACGAGCAGTACTTC. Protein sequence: CASSIPTSGGGNEQYF.

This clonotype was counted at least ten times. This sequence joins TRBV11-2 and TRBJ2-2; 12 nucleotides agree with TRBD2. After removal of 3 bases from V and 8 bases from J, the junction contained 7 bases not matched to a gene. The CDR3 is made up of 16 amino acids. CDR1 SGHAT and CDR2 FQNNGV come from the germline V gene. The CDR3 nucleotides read TGTGCCAGCAGCTTGCGACTAGCGGGGGCGCCAGGGGAGCTGTTTTTT. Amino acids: CASSLRLAGAPGELFF.

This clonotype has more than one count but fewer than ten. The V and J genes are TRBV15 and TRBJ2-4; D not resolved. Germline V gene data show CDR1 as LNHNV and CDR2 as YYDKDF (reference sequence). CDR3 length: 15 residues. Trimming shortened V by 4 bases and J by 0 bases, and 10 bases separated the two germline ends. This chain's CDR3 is CATSTGALAKNIQYF. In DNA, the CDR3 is TGTGCCACCAGCACTGGAGCCTTAGCCAAAAACATTCAGTACTTC.

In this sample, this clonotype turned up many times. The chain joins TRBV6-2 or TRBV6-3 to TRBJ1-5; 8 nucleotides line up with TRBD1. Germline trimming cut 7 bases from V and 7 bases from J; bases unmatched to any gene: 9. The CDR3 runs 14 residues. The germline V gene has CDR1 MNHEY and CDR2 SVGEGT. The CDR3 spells CASKGTGGWQPQHF. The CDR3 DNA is TGTGCCAGCAAAGGGACAGGAGGTTGGCAGCCCCAGCATTTT.

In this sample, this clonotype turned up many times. The CDR3 loop is CASSYGGQGWTEAFF. Here the CDR3 DNA reads TGTGCCAGCAGTTACGGAGGACAGGGATGGACTGAAGCTTTCTTT. The V and J genes are TRBV6-5 and TRBJ1-1, with 8 bases lining up with TRBD1. The CDR3 length is 15 residues. Germline V gene sequence: CDR1 MNHEY, CDR2 SVGAGI. Trimming cost V 2 bases and J 5 bases; bases outside gene matches: 7.

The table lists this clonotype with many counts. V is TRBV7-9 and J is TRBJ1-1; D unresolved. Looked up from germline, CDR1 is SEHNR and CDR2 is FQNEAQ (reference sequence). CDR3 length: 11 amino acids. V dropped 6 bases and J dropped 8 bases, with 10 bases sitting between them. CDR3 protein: CASRSTSEAFF. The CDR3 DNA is TGTGCCAGCAGGTCGACATCCGAAGCTTTCTTT.

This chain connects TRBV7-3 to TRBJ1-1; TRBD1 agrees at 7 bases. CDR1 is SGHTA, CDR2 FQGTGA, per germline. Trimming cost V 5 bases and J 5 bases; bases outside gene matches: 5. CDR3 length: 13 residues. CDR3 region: CASSLQGETEAFF. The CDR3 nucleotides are TGTGCCAGCAGCCTCCAGGGGGAGACTGAAGCTTTCTTT.

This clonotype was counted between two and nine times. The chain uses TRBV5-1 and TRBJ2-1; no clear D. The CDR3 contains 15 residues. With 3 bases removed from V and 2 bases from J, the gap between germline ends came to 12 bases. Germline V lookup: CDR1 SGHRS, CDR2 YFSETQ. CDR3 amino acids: CASSSRAATYNEQFF. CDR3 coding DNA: TGCGCCAGCAGCTCCCGAGCAGCCACCTACAATGAGCAGTTCTTC.

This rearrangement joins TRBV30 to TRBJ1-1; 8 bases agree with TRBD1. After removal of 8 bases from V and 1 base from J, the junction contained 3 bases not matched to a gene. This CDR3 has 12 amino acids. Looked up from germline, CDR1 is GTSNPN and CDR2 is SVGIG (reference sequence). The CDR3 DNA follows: TGTGCCCGGGGACAGGAGAACACTGAAGCTTTCTTT. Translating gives CARGQENTEAFF. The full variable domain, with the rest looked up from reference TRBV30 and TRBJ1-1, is SQTIHQWPATLVQPVGSPLSLECTVEGTSNPNLYWYRQAAGRGLQLLFYSVGIGQISSEVPQNLSASRPQDRQFILSSKKLLLSDSGFYLCARGQENTEAFFGQGTRLTVV.

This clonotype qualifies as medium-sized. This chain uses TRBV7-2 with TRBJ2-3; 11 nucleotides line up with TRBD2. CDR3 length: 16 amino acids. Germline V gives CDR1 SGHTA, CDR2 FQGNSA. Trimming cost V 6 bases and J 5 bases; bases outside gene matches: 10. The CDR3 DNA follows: TGTGCCAGCAGTCGTAGTAGCGGGGGGGCCGAAGATACGCAGTATTTT. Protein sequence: CASSRSSGGAEDTQYF. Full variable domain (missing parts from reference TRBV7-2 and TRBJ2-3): GAGVSQSPSNKVTEKGKDVELRCDPISGHTALYWYRQSLGQGLEFLIYFQGNSAPDKSGLPSDRFSAERTGGSVSTLTIQRTQQEDSAVYLCASSRSSGGAEDTQYFGPGTRLTVL.

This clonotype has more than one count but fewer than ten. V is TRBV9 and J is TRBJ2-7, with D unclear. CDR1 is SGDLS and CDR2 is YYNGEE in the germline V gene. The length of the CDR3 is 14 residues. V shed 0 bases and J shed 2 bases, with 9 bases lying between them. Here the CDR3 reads CASSVGTDPYEQYF. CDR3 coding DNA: TGTGCCAGCAGCGTAGGTACGGATCCCTACGAGCAGTACTTC.

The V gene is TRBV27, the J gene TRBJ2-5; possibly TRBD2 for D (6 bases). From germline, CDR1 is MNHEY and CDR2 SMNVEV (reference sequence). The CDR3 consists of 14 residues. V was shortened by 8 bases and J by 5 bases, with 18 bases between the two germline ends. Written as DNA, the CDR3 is TGTGCCAGCTCCGGGACTCAAAGCTGGGAGACCCAGTACTTC. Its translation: CASSGTQSWETQYF.

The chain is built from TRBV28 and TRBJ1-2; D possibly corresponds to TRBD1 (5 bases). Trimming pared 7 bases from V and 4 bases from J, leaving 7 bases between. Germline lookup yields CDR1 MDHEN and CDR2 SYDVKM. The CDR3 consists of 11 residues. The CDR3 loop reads CASTGGYGYTF. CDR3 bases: TGTGCCAGCACCGGGGGCTATGGCTACACCTTC.

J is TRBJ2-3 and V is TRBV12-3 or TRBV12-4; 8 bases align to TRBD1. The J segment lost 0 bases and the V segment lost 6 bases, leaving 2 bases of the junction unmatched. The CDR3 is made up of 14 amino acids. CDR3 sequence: CASRRTGSTDTQYF. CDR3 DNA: TGTGCCAGCAGACGGACAGGGAGCACAGATACGCAGTATTTT.

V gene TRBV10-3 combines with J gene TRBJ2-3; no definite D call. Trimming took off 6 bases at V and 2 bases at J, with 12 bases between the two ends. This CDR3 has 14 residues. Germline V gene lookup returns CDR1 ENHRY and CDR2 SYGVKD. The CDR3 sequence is CAIRGTVDTDTQYF. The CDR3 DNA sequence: TGTGCCATCAGGGGTACAGTCGACACAGATACGCAGTATTTT.

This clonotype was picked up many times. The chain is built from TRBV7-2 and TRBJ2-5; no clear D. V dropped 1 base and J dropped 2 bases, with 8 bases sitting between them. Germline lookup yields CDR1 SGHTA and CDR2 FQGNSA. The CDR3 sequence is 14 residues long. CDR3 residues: CASSLGWQQETQYF. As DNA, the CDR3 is TGTGCCAGCAGCTTAGGATGGCAGCAAGAGACCCAGTACTTC.

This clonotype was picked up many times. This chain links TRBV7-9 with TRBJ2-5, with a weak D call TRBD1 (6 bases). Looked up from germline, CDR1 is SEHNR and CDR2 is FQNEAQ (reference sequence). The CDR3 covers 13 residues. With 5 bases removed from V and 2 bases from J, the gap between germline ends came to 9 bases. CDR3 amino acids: CASSGQLQETQYF. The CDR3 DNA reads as TGTGCCAGCAGCGGACAGCTTCAAGAGACCCAGTACTTC.